This T cell receptor beta chain stems from a study of Ad26.COV2.S vaccination and SARS-CoV-2 variants. Overall study context: Once or twice, 56 days apart, Ad26.COV2.S was delivered intramuscularly.

The treatment was: around 19 received Ad26.COV2.S at low or high dose, single or two shots; 5 received placebo; per-sample allocation not given. The study sampled participants on day 63 after the first vaccine or placebo injection. An Ad26 vector expressing Wuhan-strain SARS-CoV-2 spike served as the vaccine. This table comes from immunoSEQ multiplex PCR, and its TCRdb copy is limited to in-frame clones, with some not included. The profile shows about 350,000 clones, 75% to 90% of them singletons. Overall study findings and caveats: In TCR breadth and depth analyses, total T cell responses may have been underestimated. Similar non-spike TCR breadth was seen in vaccine and placebo recipients.

Note on this clone: The antigen is unknown.

The V gene lost 4 bases and the J gene lost 0 bases, with 11 bases spanning the gap. Germline lookup yields CDR1 LGHNA and CDR2 YNFKEQ. The CDR3 spans 15 residues. The clonotype originates from a person aged 18-65 years who received the Ad26.COV2.S COVID-19 vaccine or a placebo. The input for sequencing was peripheral blood, taken in a trial of Ad26.COV2.S vaccine versus placebo. The chain recombines TRBV4-2 with TRBJ2-3, with D unclear. The CDR3 DNA follows: TGTGCCAGCAGCCCCCCCGCTAGGAGCACAGATACGCAGTATTTT. It is translated as CASSPPARSTDTQYF.